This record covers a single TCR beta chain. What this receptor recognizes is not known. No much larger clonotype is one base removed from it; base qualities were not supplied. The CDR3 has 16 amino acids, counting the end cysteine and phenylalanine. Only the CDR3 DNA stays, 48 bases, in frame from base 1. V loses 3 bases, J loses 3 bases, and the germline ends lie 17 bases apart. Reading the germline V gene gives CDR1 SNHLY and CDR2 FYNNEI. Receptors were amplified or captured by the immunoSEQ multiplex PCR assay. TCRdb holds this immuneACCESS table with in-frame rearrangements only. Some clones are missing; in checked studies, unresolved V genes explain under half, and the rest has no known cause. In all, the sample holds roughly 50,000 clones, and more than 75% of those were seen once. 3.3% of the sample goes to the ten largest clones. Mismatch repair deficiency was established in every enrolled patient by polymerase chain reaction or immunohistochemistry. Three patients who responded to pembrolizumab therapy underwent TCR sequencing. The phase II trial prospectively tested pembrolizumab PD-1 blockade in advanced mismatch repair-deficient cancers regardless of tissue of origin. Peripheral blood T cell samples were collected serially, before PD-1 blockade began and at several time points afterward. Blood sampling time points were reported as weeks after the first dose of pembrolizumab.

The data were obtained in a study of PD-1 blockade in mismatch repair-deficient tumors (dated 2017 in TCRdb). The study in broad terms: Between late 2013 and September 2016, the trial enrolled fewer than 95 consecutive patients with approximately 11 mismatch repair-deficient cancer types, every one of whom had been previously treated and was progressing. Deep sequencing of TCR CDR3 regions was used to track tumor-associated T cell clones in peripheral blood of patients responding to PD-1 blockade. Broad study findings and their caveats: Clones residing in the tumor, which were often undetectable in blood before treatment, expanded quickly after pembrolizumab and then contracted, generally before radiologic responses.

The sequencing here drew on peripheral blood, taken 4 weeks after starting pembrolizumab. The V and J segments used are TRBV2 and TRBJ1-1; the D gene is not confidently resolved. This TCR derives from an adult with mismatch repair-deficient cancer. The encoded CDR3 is CASSEVGRGAYTEAFF. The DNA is TGTGCCAGCAGTGAGGTAGGGAGAGGAGCTTACACTGAAGCTTTCTTT.